The 22 T cell receptor beta chains in this list originate from one sample, sequenced in a study of regulatory T cells in long-lasting Graves disease (dated by TCRdb to the early 2020s). Library creation used multiplex PCR. Sequencing instrument: Illumina HiSeq 4000. iRepertoire HTBI primers and Arm-PCR amplification of CDR3 regions were used to construct TCR beta libraries. TCRdb reran the public reads through fastp at Q25 and MiXCR, keeping productive beta chains. Rows with one shared CDR3 protein collapse into an entry with the most common genes and DNA. This sample comprises hundreds of thousands of distinct CDR3 sequences, roughly 23% of them detected only once. The leading ten clones occupy around 15% of the sample. According to the study, the label for this sample's time point signals: persistent/refractory GD, antithyroid drugs over 5 years with positive TRAb. For both TCR sequencing and RNA sequencing, RNA was extracted from PBMCs in TRIzol.

The sample was peripheral blood mononuclear cells (PBMCs), taken when the disease was refractory, from a patient treated with antithyroid drugs. These receptors all stem from a female donor with Graves disease.

Ten or more counts support this clonotype. The rearrangement uses TRBV6-1 and TRBJ1-6; D might be TRBD1 (5 bases). V lost 7 bases, J lost 10 bases, and 11 bases lay in between. The germline V gene has CDR1 MNHNS and CDR2 SASEGT. The CDR3 is 12 amino acids. This chain's CDR3 is CASTPGGSPLHF. CDR3 bases: TGTGCCAGCACCCCCGGGGGGTCACCCCTCCACTTT.

This clonotype was counted ten times or more. CDR3 bases: TGTGCCAGCAGTGAATCTGAGATCCAAGAGACCCAGTACTTC. Its protein product is CASSESEIQETQYF. The chain couples TRBV6-1 to TRBJ2-5, with no clear D. Germline V lookup: CDR1 MNHNS, CDR2 SASEGT. The CDR3 is 14 amino acids. Trimming removed 2 bases at V and 1 base at J, with 8 bases between.

This clonotype was detected ten times or more. The CDR3 DNA reads TGTGCCACCCAGGGGCCCAATTCACCCCTCCACTTT. Its protein product is CATQGPNSPLHF. J is TRBJ1-6 and V is TRBV28; tentative D call: TRBD1 (6 bases). This CDR3 region has 12 residues. Trimming shortened V by 10 bases and J by 7 bases, and 11 bases separated the two germline ends. Germline CDR1 is MDHEN and CDR2 is SYDVKM.

The chain employs TRBV11-2 and TRBJ2-7; D may be TRBD2 (6 bases). Germline CDR1 and CDR2: SGHAT and FQNNGV. The CDR3 runs 14 residues. V dropped 7 bases and J dropped 5 bases, with 18 bases sitting between them. This CDR3 is CASNPRETGDEQYF. The CDR3 bases are TGTGCCAGCAACCCACGAGAAACGGGGGACGAGCAGTACTTC. The full variable domain, rest sourced from reference TRBV11-2 and TRBJ2-7, is EAGVAQSPRYKIIEKRQSVAFWCNPISGHATLYWYQQILGQGPKLLIQFQNNGVVDDSQLPKDRFSAERLKGVDSTLKIQPAKLEDSAVYLCASNPRETGDEQYFGPGTRLTVT.

V usage is TRBV4-1 and J usage is TRBJ2-7; TRBD2 might be the D (5 bases). The ends were cut back, 2 bases at V and 0 bases at J, with 8 bases in the middle. This CDR3 spans 14 amino acids. CDR1 is MGHRA and CDR2 is YSYEKL in the germline V gene. CDR3: CASSQRTSSYEQYF. CDR3 DNA sequence: TGCGCCAGCAGCCAACGCACTAGCTCCTACGAGCAGTACTTC.

This chain connects TRBV6-1 to TRBJ1-4; 7 bases map to TRBD1. The ends lost 7 bases at V and 3 bases at J; junction bases unmatched: 5. This CDR3 spans 14 amino acids. Germline V gives CDR1 MNHNS, CDR2 SASEGT. This CDR3 reads CASKGGQPNEKLFF. CDR3 DNA: TGTGCCAGCAAGGGGGGACAGCCTAATGAAAAACTGTTTTTT.

This clonotype was recorded at least ten times. This chain connects TRBV2 to TRBJ2-4, with 12 bases aligning to TRBD1. V lost 6 bases, J lost 12 bases, and 6 bases stayed unmatched. Germline V CDR1 and CDR2: SNHLY, FYNNEI. The CDR3 length is 13 residues. CDR3 sequence: CASRGTGGKNQYF. CDR3 DNA sequence: TGTGCCAGCAGAGGGACAGGGGGCAAAAATCAGTACTTC. The variable domain in full, with the rest retrieved from reference TRBV2 and TRBJ2-4, is EPEVTQTPSHQVTQMGQEVILRCVPISNHLYFYWYRQILGQKVEFLVSFYNNEISEKSEIFDDQFSVERPDGSNFTLKIRSTKLEDSAMYFCASRGTGGKNQYFGAGTRLSVL.

Here the CDR3 DNA reads TGTGCCAGCAGTTTAAGGGACAGGGATGAAAAACTGTTTTTT. Protein: CASSLRDRDEKLFF. The chain is built from TRBV12-3 or TRBV12-4 and TRBJ1-4; 9 bases align to TRBD1. This CDR3 has 14 residues. V lost 2 bases and J lost 6; bases outside the gene matches: 1.

This clonotype was detected a few times. The chain employs TRBV28 and TRBJ2-3; the match to TRBD1 covers 8 bases. This CDR3 is 13 amino acids long. Germline CDR1 and CDR2: MDHEN and SYDVKM. The V and J ends lost 5 bases and 5 bases, in that order; junction bases with no gene match: 3. CDR3 sequence reads: CASSLGQGDTQYF. The CDR3, as DNA: TGTGCCAGCAGTCTCGGACAGGGAGATACGCAGTATTTT.

The chain recombines TRBV2 with TRBJ2-3; D might be TRBD2 (6 bases). Trimming shortened V by 4 bases and J by 3 bases, and 8 bases separated the two germline ends. Germline V gene sequence: CDR1 SNHLY, CDR2 FYNNEI. The CDR3 sequence is 13 residues long. CDR3 nucleotides: TGTGCCAGCAGTGGGGGGGTTACAGATACGCAGTATTTT. It is translated as CASSGGVTDTQYF.

This clonotype has just a few counts. The chain links TRBV6-4 to TRBJ1-1, with D perhaps matching TRBD1 (5 bases). The CDR3 covers 14 residues. V was pared by 2 bases and J by 1 base, with 8 bases between. CDR1 and CDR2 from the germline V gene are MRHNA and SNTAGT. In DNA form, the CDR3 reads TGTGCCAGCAGTGACGGACAAGAGAACACTGAAGCTTTCTTT. Encoded protein: CASSDGQENTEAFF.

This clonotype turned up a few times. The chain couples TRBV18 to TRBJ1-1, with D unclear. Germline V lookup: CDR1 KGHSH, CDR2 LQKENI. V gave up 3 bases and J gave up 6 bases, with 11 bases separating them. This CDR3 has 13 residues. The CDR3 DNA sequence: TGTGCCAGCTCACCCGGGCCCAGCTCTGAAGCTTTCTTT. Translating gives CASSPGPSSEAFF.

Only a few counts were recorded for this clonotype. A read error may be the cause here, since a much bigger clone is one base away. No conserved phenylalanine or tryptophan is present at the end of the CDR3, so a read error is the likely explanation. V is TRBV15 and J is TRBJ2-5; D call uncertain. Deletions cut 0 bases from V and 2 bases from J, with 10 bases between. The CDR3 contains 15 residues. The germline V gene encodes CDR1 LNHNV and CDR2 YYDKDF (reference sequence). The CDR3 protein is CATSRDRSIQETQYS. DNA of the CDR3: TGTGCCACCAGCAGAGATCGCAGTATACAAGAGACCCAGTACTCC.

The chain has TRBV13 and TRBJ2-3; 8 nucleotides line up with TRBD1. After removal of 5 bases from V and 1 base from J, the junction contained 5 bases not matched to a gene. Germline V gene sequence: CDR1 PRHDT, CDR2 FYEKMQ (reference sequence). This CDR3 comprises 15 residues. This CDR3 reads CASSQDRAGTDTQYF. CDR3 DNA: TGTGCCAGCAGCCAGGACAGGGCGGGCACAGATACGCAGTATTTT. Full variable domain (outside the CDR3, taken from reference TRBV13 and TRBJ2-3): AAGVIQSPRHLIKEKRETATLKCYPIPRHDTVYWYQQGPGQDPQFLISFYEKMQSDKGSIPDRFSAQQFSDYHSELNMSSLELGDSALYFCASSQDRAGTDTQYFGPGTRLTVL.

Only a few counts were recorded for this clonotype. The V and J genes are TRBV3-1 and TRBJ1-2; 7 nucleotides align to TRBD1. From germline, CDR1 is LGHDT and CDR2 YNNKEL (reference sequence). CDR3 length equals 15 residues. With 4 bases clipped from V and 8 bases from J, the junction kept 13 bases outside the gene matches. The CDR3 coding sequence is TGTGCCAGCAGCCGGACAGGACCTAAACCGGGAGGCTACACCTTC. Translation: CASSRTGPKPGGYTF.

The V and J genes are TRBV15 and TRBJ2-1; D remains unclear. The CDR3 sequence is 14 residues long. Trimming removed 5 bases at V and 3 bases at J, with 11 bases between. Germline CDR1 reads LNHNV; CDR2 reads YYDKDF (reference sequence). The CDR3 region has the DNA TGTGCCACCAGCCATGGCAGATACTACAATGAGCAGTTCTTC. Translated, it gives CATSHGRYYNEQFF. Supplemented by reference TRBV15 and TRBJ2-1, the full variable domain reads DAMVIQNPRYQVTQFGKPVTLSCSQTLNHNVMYWYQQKSSQAPKLLFHYYDKDFNNEADTPDNFQSRRPNTSFCFLDIRSPGLGDTAMYLCATSHGRYYNEQFFGPGTRLTVL.

This clonotype appeared many times. J is TRBJ2-5 and V is TRBV2; 9 bases map to TRBD2. The V gene's germline CDR1 is SNHLY and CDR2 FYNNEI. CDR3 length: 15 amino acids. The V gene end was trimmed by 4 bases and the J gene end by 1 base; junction bases not matched to a gene: 4. The CDR3 nucleotides are TGTGCCAGCAGTGTGGCTAGCGGGGCCCAAGAGACCCAGTACTTC. Translation gives CASSVASGAQETQYF.

In its sample, this clonotype was seen once. A much larger clone differs from this one at a single base, so this may be a read error. The conserved final phenylalanine or tryptophan is absent from the CDR3, which likely points to a read error. The chain is built from TRBV20-1 and TRBJ2-2, with D perhaps TRBD1 (6 bases). The CDR3 sequence is 15 residues long. With 4 bases removed from V and 2 bases from J, the gap between germline ends came to 14 bases. Germline V CDR1 and CDR2: DFQATT, SNEGSKA (reference sequence). CDR3 protein: CSAKPGQSNTGELFL. Written as DNA, the CDR3 is TGCAGTGCTAAACCGGGACAAAGCAACACCGGGGAGCTGTTTCTT.

This clonotype came up many times. This chain links TRBV6-1 with TRBJ2-5, with 8 bases lining up with TRBD1. Looked up from germline, CDR1 is MNHNS and CDR2 is SASEGT. This CDR3 spans 17 amino acids. Trimming at V came to 7 bases and at J to 3 bases, leaving 16 bases not matched to a gene. Here the CDR3 reads CASTQTSNTGQEETQYF. In nucleotides, the CDR3 is TGTGCCAGCACGCAAACCAGCAACACGGGACAGGAAGAGACCCAGTACTTC.

This clonotype has at least ten counts. The chain combines TRBV15 with TRBJ2-2, with 8 bases identical to TRBD2. Looked up from germline, CDR1 is LNHNV and CDR2 is YYDKDF (reference sequence). V gave up 1 base and J gave up 5 bases; unmatched junction bases: 3. The CDR3 spans 15 residues. The CDR3 DNA is TGTGCCACCAGCAGAGTGACGGGAGGGACCGGGGAGCTGTTTTTT. Its protein is CATSRVTGGTGELFF.

This clonotype was observed many times. The chain has TRBV2 and TRBJ2-1; no clear D gene. Germline V gene data show CDR1 as SNHLY and CDR2 as FYNNEI. The CDR3 loop spans 10 amino acids. V was clipped by 7 bases and J by 11 bases, with 9 bases between them. DNA of the CDR3: TGTGCCAGCAAGGAGAAGAAGCAGTTCTTC. Translation: CASKEKKQFF.

In this sample, this clonotype turned up many times. The V gene is TRBV2, the J gene TRBJ2-2, with D possibly being TRBD1 (5 bases). V lost 7 bases and J lost 2, with 20 bases in between. Germline V lookup: CDR1 SNHLY, CDR2 FYNNEI. The CDR3 is 17 residues long. The CDR3 region has the DNA TGTGCCAGCACCCCGTGGCAGGGTAGGGCCAACACCGGGGAGCTGTTTTTT. Translated: CASTPWQGRANTGELFF.